This T cell receptor beta chain was captured in a study of T cell clusters in autoimmune cytopenias. Broader study findings: TRB repertoire shifts in secondary cytopenia and chronic lymphocytic leukemia mostly reflected lymphoma, not autoimmunity. Clustering suggested that physiological T cell clusters were missing in primary autoimmune cytopenia patients.

On this clonotype itself: Its antigen is not identified.

Multiplex touch-down PCR amplified TRB using TRB-A and TRB-B pools in one tube. No DNA is given; TCRdb re-called the multiplex PCR reads and lists each CDR3 protein once. The sample shows some 9,600 distinct CDR3 sequences, and around a tenth sits with its ten largest clones. This CDR3 has 14 residues. From germline, CDR1 is KGHSH and CDR2 LQKENI. Tens of thousands of genome equivalents of blood DNA were amplified for TRB. The sequencing sample was made of peripheral blood. J is TRBJ1-1 and V is TRBV18. This clonotype was sampled from a human donor with an autoimmune cytopenia or autoimmune hepatitis (not recorded which). The chain's CDR3 is CASSPPGRGQLAFF.